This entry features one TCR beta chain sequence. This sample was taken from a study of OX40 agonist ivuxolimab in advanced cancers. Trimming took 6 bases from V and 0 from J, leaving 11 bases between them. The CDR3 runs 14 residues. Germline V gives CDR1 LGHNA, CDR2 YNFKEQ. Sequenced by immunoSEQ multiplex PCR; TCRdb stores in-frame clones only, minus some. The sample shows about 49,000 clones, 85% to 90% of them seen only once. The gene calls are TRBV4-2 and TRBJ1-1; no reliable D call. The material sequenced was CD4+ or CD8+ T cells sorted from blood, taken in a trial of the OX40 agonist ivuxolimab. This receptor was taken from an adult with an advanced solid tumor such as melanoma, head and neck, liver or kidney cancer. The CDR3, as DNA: TGTGCCAGCAGTTACAGTCACATGAACACTGAAGCTTTCTTT. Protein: CASSYSHMNTEAFF.